One and the same sample provided the 3 T cell receptor beta chains below, sequenced in a study of cytomegalovirus exposure and HLA in healthy donors. The PCR used 60 Vbeta and 13 Jbeta primers. Only in-frame clones appear in the TCRdb table, and some are missing; sequencing was by immunoSEQ multiplex PCR. This table holds 150,000 to 200,000 clones, around three quarters found once. The sample consisted of PBMCs. Every receptor here comes from a middle-aged man in good health and CMV-seropositive.

The chain combines TRBV11-1 with TRBJ2-1; 9 nucleotides match TRBD2. Germline CDR1 reads SGHAT; CDR2 reads FQDESV (reference sequence). Trimming cost V 5 bases and J 9 bases; bases outside gene matches: 8. This CDR3 has 14 amino acids. This CDR3 is CASSPGTSRIEQFF. CDR3 DNA sequence: TGTGCCAGCAGCCCAGGGACTAGCCGGATTGAGCAGTTCTTC.

V and J are TRBV25-1 and TRBJ2-1; tentatively, D is TRBD2 (6 bases). Germline lookup yields CDR1 MGHDK and CDR2 SYGVNS. V was shortened by 6 bases and J by 9 bases, with 15 bases between the two germline ends. CDR3 length: 13 residues. The CDR3 region is CASSAGLISEQFF. For the CDR3, the DNA is TGTGCCAGCAGCGCCGGACTAATTAGTGAGCAGTTCTTC.

The rearrangement links TRBV4-1 to TRBJ1-3; D ambiguous. V lost 0 bases to trimming and J lost 0 bases, with 12 bases between them. Germline V gene lookup returns CDR1 MGHRA and CDR2 YSYEKL. The CDR3 has 17 residues. CDR3 protein: CASSQDPAASSGNTIYF. The CDR3 DNA reads as TGCGCCAGCAGCCAAGATCCCGCCGCTAGCTCTGGAAACACCATATATTTT.